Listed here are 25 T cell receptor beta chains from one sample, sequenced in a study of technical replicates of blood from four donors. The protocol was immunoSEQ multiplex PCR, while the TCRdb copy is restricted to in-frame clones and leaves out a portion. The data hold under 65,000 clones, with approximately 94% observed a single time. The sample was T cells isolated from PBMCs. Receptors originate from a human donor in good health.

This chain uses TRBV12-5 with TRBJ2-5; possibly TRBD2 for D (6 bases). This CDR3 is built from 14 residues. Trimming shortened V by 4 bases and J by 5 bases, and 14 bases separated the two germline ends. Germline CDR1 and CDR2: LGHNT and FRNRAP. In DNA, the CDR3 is TGTGCTAGTGGTTCTACACGGGGGTGGGAGACCCAGTACTTC. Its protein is CASGSTRGWETQYF.

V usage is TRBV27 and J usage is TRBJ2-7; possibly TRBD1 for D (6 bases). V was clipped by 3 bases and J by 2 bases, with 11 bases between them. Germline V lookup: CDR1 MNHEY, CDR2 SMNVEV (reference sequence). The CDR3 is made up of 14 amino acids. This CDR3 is CASSLAGAPYEQYF. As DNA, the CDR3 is TGTGCCAGCAGTTTGGCAGGGGCCCCCTACGAGCAGTACTTC.

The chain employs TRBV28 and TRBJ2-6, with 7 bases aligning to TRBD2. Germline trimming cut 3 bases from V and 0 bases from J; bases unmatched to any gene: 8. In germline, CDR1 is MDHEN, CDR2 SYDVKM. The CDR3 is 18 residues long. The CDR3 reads CASSLAGVLSSGANVLTF. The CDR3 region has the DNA TGTGCCAGCAGTTTGGCGGGAGTGCTTTCCTCTGGGGCCAACGTCCTGACTTTC.

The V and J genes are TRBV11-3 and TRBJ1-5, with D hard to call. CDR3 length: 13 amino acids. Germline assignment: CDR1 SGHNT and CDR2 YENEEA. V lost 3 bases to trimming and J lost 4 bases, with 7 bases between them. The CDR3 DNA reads TGTGCCAGCAGCTTTTCAGAAAATCAGCCCCAGCATTTT. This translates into CASSFSENQPQHF.

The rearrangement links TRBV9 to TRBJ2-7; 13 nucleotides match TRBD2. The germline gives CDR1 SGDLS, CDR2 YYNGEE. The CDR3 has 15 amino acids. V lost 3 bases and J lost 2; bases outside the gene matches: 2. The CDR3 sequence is CASSEGLAGTYEQYF. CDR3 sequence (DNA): TGTGCCAGCAGCGAGGGACTAGCGGGAACCTACGAGCAGTACTTC.

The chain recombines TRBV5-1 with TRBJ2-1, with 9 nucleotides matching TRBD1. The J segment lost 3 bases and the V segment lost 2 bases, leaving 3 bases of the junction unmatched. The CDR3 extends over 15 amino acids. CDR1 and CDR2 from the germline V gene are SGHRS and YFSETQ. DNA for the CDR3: TGCGCCAGCAGCTTCCGGGACAGGGTCTACAATGAGCAGTTCTTC. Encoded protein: CASSFRDRVYNEQFF. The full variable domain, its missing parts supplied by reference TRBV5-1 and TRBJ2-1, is KAGVTQTPRYLIKTRGQQVTLSCSPISGHRSVSWYQQTPGQGLQFLFEYFSETQRNKGNFPGRFSGRQFSNSRSEMNVSTLELGDSALYLCASSFRDRVYNEQFFGPGTRLTVL.

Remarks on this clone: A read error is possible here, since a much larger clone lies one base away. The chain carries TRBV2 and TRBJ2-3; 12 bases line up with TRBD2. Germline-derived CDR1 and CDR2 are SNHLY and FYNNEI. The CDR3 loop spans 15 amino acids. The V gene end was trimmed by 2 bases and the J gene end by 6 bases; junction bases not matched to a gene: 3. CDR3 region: CASSELAGGPDTQYF. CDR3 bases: TGTGCCAGCAGTGAACTAGCGGGAGGGCCGGATACGCAGTATTTT.

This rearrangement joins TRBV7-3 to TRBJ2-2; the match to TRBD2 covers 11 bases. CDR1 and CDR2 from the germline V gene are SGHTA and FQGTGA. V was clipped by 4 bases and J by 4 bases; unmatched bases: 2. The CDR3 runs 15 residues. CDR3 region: CASSSTSGSTGELFF. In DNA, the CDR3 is TGTGCCAGCAGCTCTACTAGCGGGAGCACCGGGGAGCTGTTTTTT.

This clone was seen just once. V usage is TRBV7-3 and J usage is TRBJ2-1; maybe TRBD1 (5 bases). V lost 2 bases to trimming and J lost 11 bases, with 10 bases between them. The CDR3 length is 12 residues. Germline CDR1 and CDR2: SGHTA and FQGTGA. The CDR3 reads CASSLPVGQQFF. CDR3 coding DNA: TGTGCCAGCAGCTTACCGGTGGGGCAGCAGTTCTTC.

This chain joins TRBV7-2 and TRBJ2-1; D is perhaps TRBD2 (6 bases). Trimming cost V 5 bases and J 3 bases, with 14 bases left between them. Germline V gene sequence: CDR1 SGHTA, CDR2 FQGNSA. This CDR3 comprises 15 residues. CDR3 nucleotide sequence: TGTGCCAGCAGCCAACCTACTAGCTACTACAATGAGCAGTTCTTC. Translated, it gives CASSQPTSYYNEQFF.

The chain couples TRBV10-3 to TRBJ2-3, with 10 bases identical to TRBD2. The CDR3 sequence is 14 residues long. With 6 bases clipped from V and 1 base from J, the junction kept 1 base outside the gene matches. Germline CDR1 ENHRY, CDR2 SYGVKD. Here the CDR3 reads CAIRGTSGTDTQYF. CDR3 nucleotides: TGTGCCATCAGGGGGACTAGCGGCACAGATACGCAGTATTTT.

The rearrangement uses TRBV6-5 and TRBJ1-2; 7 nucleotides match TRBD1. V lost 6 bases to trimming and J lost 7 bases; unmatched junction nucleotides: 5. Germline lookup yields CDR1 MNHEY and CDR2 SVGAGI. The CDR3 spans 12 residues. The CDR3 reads CASSQTGSGYTF. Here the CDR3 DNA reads TGTGCCAGCAGCCAGACAGGGTCTGGCTACACCTTC.

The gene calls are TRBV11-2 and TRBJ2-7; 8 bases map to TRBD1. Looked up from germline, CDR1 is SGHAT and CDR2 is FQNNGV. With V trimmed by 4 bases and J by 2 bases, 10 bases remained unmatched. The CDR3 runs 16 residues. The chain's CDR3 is CASSSGTGPGTYEQYF. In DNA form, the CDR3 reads TGTGCCAGCAGCTCCGGGACAGGCCCAGGGACCTACGAGCAGTACTTC.

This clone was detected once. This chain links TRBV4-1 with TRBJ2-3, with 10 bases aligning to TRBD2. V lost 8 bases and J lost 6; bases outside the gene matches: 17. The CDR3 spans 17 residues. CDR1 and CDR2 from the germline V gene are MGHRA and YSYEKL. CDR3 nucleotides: TGCGCCAGCCACCAAGCGGGGCTAGCGGGAGCATCCGATACGCAGTATTTT. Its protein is CASHQAGLAGASDTQYF.

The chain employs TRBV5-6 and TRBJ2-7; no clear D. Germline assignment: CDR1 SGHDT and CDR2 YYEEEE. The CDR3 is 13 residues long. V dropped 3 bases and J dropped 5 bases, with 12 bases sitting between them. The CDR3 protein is CASSYGELDEQYF. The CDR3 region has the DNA TGTGCCAGCAGCTACGGAGAGCTTGACGAGCAGTACTTC.

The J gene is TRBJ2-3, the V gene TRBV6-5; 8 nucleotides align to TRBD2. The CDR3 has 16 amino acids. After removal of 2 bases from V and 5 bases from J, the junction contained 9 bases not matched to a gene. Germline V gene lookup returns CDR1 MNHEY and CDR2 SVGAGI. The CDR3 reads CASSYTPGGPGDTQYF. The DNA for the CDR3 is TGTGCCAGCAGTTACACGCCGGGAGGGCCAGGAGATACGCAGTATTTT.

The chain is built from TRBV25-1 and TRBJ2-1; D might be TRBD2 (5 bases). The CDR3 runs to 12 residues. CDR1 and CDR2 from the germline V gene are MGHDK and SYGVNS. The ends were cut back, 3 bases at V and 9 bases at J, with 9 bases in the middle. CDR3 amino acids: CASSDDYAEQFF. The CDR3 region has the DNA TGTGCCAGCAGTGATGACTACGCTGAGCAGTTCTTC.

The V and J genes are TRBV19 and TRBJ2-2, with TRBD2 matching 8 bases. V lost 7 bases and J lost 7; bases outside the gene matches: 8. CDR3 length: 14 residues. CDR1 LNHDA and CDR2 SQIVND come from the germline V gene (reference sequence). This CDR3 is CASTPAGAGGELFF. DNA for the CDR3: TGTGCCAGTACTCCAGCGGGAGCTGGCGGGGAGCTGTTTTTT.

CDR3 nucleotide sequence: TGTGCCACCAACCCGCGGGACAGGGTAGACGGGGAGCTGTTTTTT. Translation gives CATNPRDRVDGELFF. The chain recombines TRBV11-2 with TRBJ2-2; TRBD1 aligns across 9 bases. CDR1 is SGHAT and CDR2 is FQNNGV in the germline V gene. The CDR3 extends over 15 amino acids. J lost 7 bases, V lost 10 bases, and 13 bases had no gene match.

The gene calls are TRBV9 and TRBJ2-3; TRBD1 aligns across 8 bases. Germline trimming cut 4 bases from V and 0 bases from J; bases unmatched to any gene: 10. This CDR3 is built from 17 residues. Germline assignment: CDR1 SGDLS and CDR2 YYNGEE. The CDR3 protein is CASSLTMTGVSTDTQYF. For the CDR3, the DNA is TGTGCCAGCAGCCTAACGATGACAGGGGTCAGCACAGATACGCAGTATTTT.

CDR3 nucleotides: TGTGCCAGCAGTTTATCAGGGACTCACTACGAGCAGTACTTC. Its translation: CASSLSGTHYEQYF. The chain employs TRBV27 and TRBJ2-7, with a weak D call TRBD2 (6 bases). V lost 0 bases and J 3 bases, leaving 9 bases between the germline ends. The length of the CDR3 is 14 residues. Germline CDR1 is MNHEY and CDR2 is SMNVEV (reference sequence).

CDR3 residues: CASSHRDRSYNEQFF. Written as DNA, the CDR3 is TGTGCCAGCAGCCACCGGGACAGGTCCTACAATGAGCAGTTCTTC. This chain connects TRBV4-2 to TRBJ2-1; 8 bases agree with TRBD1. CDR3 length: 15 amino acids. The junction had 2 bases not matched to a gene; V was cut back by 3 bases and J by 1 base. From germline, CDR1 is LGHNA and CDR2 YNFKEQ.

The CDR3 is CASSQTGQGGEQYF. The CDR3 bases are TGCGCCAGCAGCCAAACAGGACAGGGGGGCGAGCAGTACTTC. V and J are TRBV5-1 and TRBJ2-7, with 10 bases fitting TRBD1. The germline CDR1 and CDR2 sequences are SGHRS and YFSETQ. This CDR3 spans 14 amino acids. J was trimmed by 6 bases and V by 4 bases; bases with no gene match: 7.

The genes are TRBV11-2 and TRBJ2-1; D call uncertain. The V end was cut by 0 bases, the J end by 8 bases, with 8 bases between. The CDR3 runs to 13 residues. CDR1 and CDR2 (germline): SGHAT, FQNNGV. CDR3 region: CASSLDSRDEQFF. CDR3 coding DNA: TGTGCCAGCAGCTTAGATTCCCGGGATGAGCAGTTCTTC.

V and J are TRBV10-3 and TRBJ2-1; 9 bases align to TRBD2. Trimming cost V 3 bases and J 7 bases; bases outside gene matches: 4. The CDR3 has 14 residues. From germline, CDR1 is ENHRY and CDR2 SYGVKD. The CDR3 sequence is CAISDQSGRNEQFF. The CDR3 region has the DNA TGTGCCATCAGTGATCAAAGCGGGAGGAATGAGCAGTTCTTC.